This T cell receptor (beta chain) appears in the sequencing data of a study of OX40 agonist ivuxolimab in advanced cancers. This clone showed up just once. Its matching antigen is unknown. Points from the study as a whole: Relative to CD4+, CD8+ T cells held more expanded clones on average. Normalized expansion of T-cell clones was also low for some nonresponders.

CDR1 SEHNR and CDR2 FQNEAQ come from the germline V gene (reference sequence). The CDR3 runs to 16 residues. Here immunoSEQ multiplex PCR was the method, and the copy in TCRdb shows in-frame clones only, minus some. This table holds 55,000 to 75,000 clones, approximately 83% found once. Autoimmune disease history or systemic immunosuppression led to patients being barred. The source is an adult with an advanced solid tumor such as melanoma, head and neck, liver or kidney cancer. The chain links TRBV7-9 to TRBJ2-5, with D possibly being TRBD2 (5 bases). With the DNA end fitting TRBJ2-7 better, the J assignment may be wrong. Sequenced here: CD4+ or CD8+ T cells sorted from blood, sampled in a trial of the OX40 agonist ivuxolimab. The CDR3 nucleotides are TGTGCCAGCAGCCGTGATTTAGCGTCGGCCTCCTACGAGCAGTACTTC. It codes for CASSRDLASASYEQYF.